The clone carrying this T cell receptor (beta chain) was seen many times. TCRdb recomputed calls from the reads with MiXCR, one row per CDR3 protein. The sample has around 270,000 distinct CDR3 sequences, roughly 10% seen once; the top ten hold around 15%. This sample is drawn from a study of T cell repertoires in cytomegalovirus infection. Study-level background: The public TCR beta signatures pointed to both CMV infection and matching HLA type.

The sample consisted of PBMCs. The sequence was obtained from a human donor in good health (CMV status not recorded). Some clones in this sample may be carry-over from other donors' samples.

The DNA for the CDR3 is TGTGCCAGCAGCTTATCAGGAGGCCAGGGCACTGAAGCTTTCTTT. Protein: CASSLSGGQGTEAFF. The chain combines TRBV7-2 with TRBJ1-1; a weak D match, TRBD1 (5 bases). Germline CDR1 SGHTA, CDR2 FQGNSA. Trimming cost V 2 bases and J 4 bases, with 14 bases left between them. This CDR3 is 15 amino acids long.